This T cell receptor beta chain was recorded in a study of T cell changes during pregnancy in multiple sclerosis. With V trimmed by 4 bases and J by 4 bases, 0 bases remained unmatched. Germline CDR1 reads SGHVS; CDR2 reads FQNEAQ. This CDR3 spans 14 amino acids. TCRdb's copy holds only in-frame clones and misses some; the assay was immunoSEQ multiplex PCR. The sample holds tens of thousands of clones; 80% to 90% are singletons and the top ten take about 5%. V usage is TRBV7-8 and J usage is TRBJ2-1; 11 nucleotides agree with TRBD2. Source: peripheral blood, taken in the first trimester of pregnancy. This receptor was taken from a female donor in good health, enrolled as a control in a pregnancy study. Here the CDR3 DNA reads TGTGCCAGCAGCTCTAGCGGGGGGTACAATGAGCAGTTCTTC. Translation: CASSSSGGYNEQFF.